This T cell receptor beta chain is drawn from a study of T cells in Graves' hyperthyroidism and ophthalmopathy. Study-level findings and limits: By a 13 V-J model, ophthalmopathy was set apart from stable hyperthyroidism. Most clonotypes that expanded in the thyroid above 0.001 also showed up in blood.

There are a few counts of this clonotype. Its antigen is unknown. Fresh peripheral blood, around 10 ml of it, supplied the PBMCs. TCR beta CDR3 regions were amplified from RNA transcripts. The primer set for the first-round RT-PCR of the TCR CDR3 was HTBI. Using its own MiXCR run on the multiplex PCR reads, TCRdb lists one record per CDR3 protein. The sample shows about 460,000 distinct CDR3 sequences, about 22% of them seen only once. The CDR3 runs 17 residues. The V and J ends lost 7 bases and 2 bases, in that order; junction bases with no gene match: 11. Germline-derived CDR1 and CDR2 are LNHDA and SQIVND (reference sequence).

The V call is TRBV19, the J call TRBJ1-5; 10 bases line up with TRBD1. The sequence came from a woman aged 70-85 years with Graves' ophthalmopathy. Input material: blood. The CDR3 here is CASTQARGTGGNQPQHF. In DNA form, the CDR3 reads TGTGCCAGTACCCAAGCCCGAGGGACAGGGGGCAATCAGCCCCAGCATTTT.